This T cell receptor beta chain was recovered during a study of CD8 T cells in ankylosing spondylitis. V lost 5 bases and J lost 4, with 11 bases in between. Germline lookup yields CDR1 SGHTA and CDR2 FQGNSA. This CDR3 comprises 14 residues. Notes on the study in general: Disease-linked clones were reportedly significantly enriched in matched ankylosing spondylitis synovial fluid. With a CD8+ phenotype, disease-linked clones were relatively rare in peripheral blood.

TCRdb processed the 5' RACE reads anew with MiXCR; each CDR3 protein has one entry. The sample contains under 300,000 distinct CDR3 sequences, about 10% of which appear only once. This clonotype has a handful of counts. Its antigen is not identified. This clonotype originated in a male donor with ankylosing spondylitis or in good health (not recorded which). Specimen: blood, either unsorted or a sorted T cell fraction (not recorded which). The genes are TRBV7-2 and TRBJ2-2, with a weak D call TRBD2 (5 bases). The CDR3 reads CASSPRALTGELFF. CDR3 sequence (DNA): TGTGCCAGCAGCCCGCGGGCCCTCACCGGGGAGCTGTTTTTT.